A selection of T cell receptor beta chains follows, all from one sample in a study of shared clonotypes between healthy human individuals. TCRdb keeps only in-frame clones here, not all; method: immunoSEQ multiplex PCR. The sample records about 1 million clones, around 74% being singletons. The sample consisted of memory CD4+ T cells sorted from blood. These receptor sequences come from a young man in good health. CDR3s include the opening cysteine and the closing phenylalanine or tryptophan. D genes are given only for firm matches. Not every row has a clone size; where given, it reads once, few, many or a size class.

J | D | size | V | CDR3 | DNA
TRBJ2-5 | TRBD1 | . | TRBV6-1 | CAIRGRNQETQYF | TGTGCCATTAGGGGGCGGAACCAAGAGACCCAGTACTTC
TRBJ1-6 | TRBD1 | . | TRBV7-2 | CASSAGQSNSPLHF | TGTGCCAGCAGCGCGGGACAGAGCAATTCACCCCTCCACTTT
TRBJ2-4 | . | . | TRBV5-1 | CASSLGMLDIQYF | TGCGCCAGCAGCTTGGGAATGCTGGACATTCAGTACTTC
TRBJ2-1 | . | once | TRBV6-6 | CASSSGGTRGFF | TGTGCCAGCAGTAGCGGAGGGACCCGCGGGTTCTTC
TRBJ2-1 | . | . | TRBV19 | CASSIGLLQTPRNNEQFF | TGTGCCAGTAGTATAGGACTCCTACAGACGCCCAGAAACAATGAGCAGTTCTTC
TRBJ2-2 | . | . | TRBV12-5 | CASGLSTGNTGELFF | TGTGCTAGTGGTTTGTCGACAGGGAACACCGGGGAGCTGTTTTTT
TRBJ2-3 | . | . | TRBV10-3 | CATLLGQVSDTQYF | TGTGCCACCTTGCTGGGACAAGTATCAGATACGCAGTATTTT
TRBJ2-1 | . | . | TRBV20-1 | CSARWGPEQFF | TGCAGTGCTAGATGGGGACCTGAGCAGTTCTTC
TRBJ2-7 | . | . | TRBV29-1 | CSVELSSYEQYF | TGCAGCGTTGAATTAAGCTCCTACGAGCAGTACTTC
TRBJ1-4 | . | . | TRBV30 | CAWSVSIRAEKLFF | TGTGCCTGGAGTGTTTCAATCCGTGCGGAAAAACTGTTTTTT
TRBJ2-4 | . | once | TRBV4-3 | CASSQQDSQGGNIQYF | TGCGCCAGCAGCCAACAAGATTCACAAGGGGGGAACATTCAGTACTTC
TRBJ2-2 | . | . | TRBV7-9 | CASSSNRENTGELFF | TGTGCCAGCAGCTCCAACAGGGAGAACACCGGGGAGCTGTTTTTT
TRBJ2-7 | . | . | TRBV4-1 | CASSRRTSAYEQYF | TGCGCCAGCAGCAGGCGGACCTCCGCCTACGAGCAGTACTTC